These 20 T cell receptor beta chains share one sample of origin, sequenced in a study of T cells after somatic rescue of genetic block. Produced via immunoSEQ multiplex PCR; TCRdb's table is partial and in-frame only. The sample yields approximately 67,000 clones, 90% to 95% seen once. Specimen: peripheral blood mononuclear cells (PBMCs). These receptors were taken from a man aged 40-49 years.

The chain carries TRBV7-2 and TRBJ2-7; D perhaps matches TRBD2 (5 bases). V shed 1 base and J shed 0 bases, with 10 bases lying between them. From germline, CDR1 is SGHTA and CDR2 FQGNSA. The CDR3 has 15 residues. The CDR3 bases are TGTGCCAGCAGCTTAGGGACTTCGAGCTCCTACGAGCAGTACTTC. This codes for CASSLGTSSSYEQYF.

The rearrangement uses TRBV18 and TRBJ1-1; no clear D gene. Per the germline V gene, CDR1 is KGHSH and CDR2 is LQKENI. The CDR3 has 15 amino acids. Trimming left V 2 bases short and J 0 bases short, with 10 bases between. Here the CDR3 reads CASSPGLAMNTEAFF. In DNA, the CDR3 is TGTGCCAGCTCACCAGGGTTGGCGATGAACACTGAAGCTTTCTTT.

The genes are TRBV13 and TRBJ2-7; TRBD1 aligns across 8 bases. The CDR3 is 14 residues long. Unmatched junction bases numbered 8, after V lost 4 bases and J lost 6 bases. Germline V gene data show CDR1 as PRHDT and CDR2 as FYEKMQ (reference sequence). Here the CDR3 DNA reads TGTGCCAGCAGCTCCGGACAGGGTTACGGCGAGCAGTACTTC. As protein: CASSSGQGYGEQYF. The full variable domain, with the rest looked up from reference TRBV13 and TRBJ2-7, is AAGVIQSPRHLIKEKRETATLKCYPIPRHDTVYWYQQGPGQDPQFLISFYEKMQSDKGSIPDRFSAQQFSDYHSELNMSSLELGDSALYFCASSSGQGYGEQYFGPGTRLTVT.

The J gene is TRBJ2-6, the V gene TRBV5-5; 8 bases align to TRBD2. This CDR3 contains 18 residues. Germline assignment: CDR1 SGHKS and CDR2 YYEKEE (reference sequence). V lost 0 bases, J lost 0 bases, and 5 bases stayed unmatched. CDR3 in DNA: TGTGCCAGCAGCTTGGGGATAGCGGGGAACTCTGGGGCCAACGTCCTGACTTTC. Translation: CASSLGIAGNSGANVLTF. The full variable domain, its missing parts supplied by reference TRBV5-5 and TRBJ2-6, is DAGVTQSPTHLIKTRGQQVTLRCSPISGHKSVSWYQQVLGQGPQFIFQYYEKEERGRGNFPDRFSARQFPNYSSELNVNALLLGDSALYLCASSLGIAGNSGANVLTFGAGSRLTVL.

V usage is TRBV19 and J usage is TRBJ2-5; 7 bases map to TRBD2. Judging by the DNA end, TRBJ2-7 fits better; the J call may be wrong. Germline lookup yields CDR1 LNHDA and CDR2 SQIVND (reference sequence). This CDR3 contains 16 residues. The CDR3 DNA sequence: TGTGCCAGTAGTAGGGGCCCGGGACTAACTGACTACGAGCAGTACTTC. Translation: CASSRGPGLTDYEQYF.

DNA of the CDR3: TGCGCCAGCAGTGATGGGCTCGCAGATACGCAGTATTTT. This codes for CASSDGLADTQYF. The V and J genes are TRBV10-1 and TRBJ2-3; D uncertain. Germline V gene data show CDR1 as WNHNN and CDR2 as SYGVQD (reference sequence). With 3 bases removed from V and 4 bases from J, the gap between germline ends came to 8 bases. The CDR3 spans 13 residues.

The gene calls are TRBV4-1 and TRBJ1-2; perhaps TRBD1 as D (5 bases). Germline V gives CDR1 MGHRA, CDR2 YSYEKL. There are 15 residues in the CDR3. The V end lost 5 bases, the J end lost 4 bases, and 17 bases lay between the germline ends. The CDR3 nucleotides are TGCGCCAGCAGCTCGGGACCGTCTTTAGGCTATGGCTACACCTTC. It codes for CASSSGPSLGYGYTF.

The CDR3 bases are TGTGCCAGCAGTTTTGGGGGGTACGAGCAGTACTTC. Translated: CASSFGGYEQYF. This chain uses TRBV27 with TRBJ2-7; possible D gene TRBD2, 6 bases. This CDR3 comprises 12 residues. V was trimmed by 3 bases and J by 4 bases, leaving 7 bases between them. The germline V gene has CDR1 MNHEY and CDR2 SMNVEV (reference sequence).

The chain has TRBV5-1 and TRBJ2-5; D remains ambiguous. V lost 0 bases and J lost 1, with 7 bases in between. The CDR3 runs to 14 residues. CDR1 SGHRS and CDR2 YFSETQ come from the germline V gene. This CDR3 is CASSLVPGQETQYF. Written as DNA, the CDR3 is TGCGCCAGCAGCTTGGTTCCTGGCCAAGAGACCCAGTACTTC.

The chain employs TRBV5-6 and TRBJ2-3; the match to TRBD1 covers 10 bases. Germline V gene data show CDR1 as SGHDT and CDR2 as YYEEEE. The CDR3 length is 16 residues. Trimming removed 3 bases from V and 5 bases from J; junction bases left unmatched: 9. DNA for the CDR3: TGTGCCAGCAGCTCATCCGGGACAGGGGATTTAGATACGCAGTATTTT. Translation gives CASSSSGTGDLDTQYF.

Here the CDR3 DNA reads TGCGCCAGCAGGAGCCGAGGGACAGCGATCAATTCACCCCTCCACTTT. It specifies CASRSRGTAINSPLHF. This sequence joins TRBV5-1 and TRBJ1-6; 7 nucleotides agree with TRBD1. Losses at the gene ends were 5 bases for V and 7 bases for J; bases not matched to a gene: 12. CDR3 length: 16 residues. CDR1 and CDR2 from the germline V gene are SGHRS and YFSETQ. Drawing the rest from reference TRBV5-1 and TRBJ1-6, the complete variable domain is KAGVTQTPRYLIKTRGQQVTLSCSPISGHRSVSWYQQTPGQGLQFLFEYFSETQRNKGNFPGRFSGRQFSNSRSEMNVSTLELGDSALYLCASRSRGTAINSPLHFGNGTRLTVT.

The chain uses TRBV27 and TRBJ1-1; D remains unclear. CDR1 and CDR2 from the germline V gene are MNHEY and SMNVEV (reference sequence). Trimming pared 5 bases from V and 6 bases from J, leaving 7 bases between. The CDR3 has 11 amino acids. Here the CDR3 DNA reads TGTGCCAGCAGTATGGGGTCTGAAGCTTTCTTT. Encoded protein: CASSMGSEAFF.

This chain connects TRBV7-3 to TRBJ2-1, with 7 bases lining up with TRBD1. Germline V gives CDR1 SGHTA, CDR2 FQGTGA. This CDR3 has 15 amino acids. The V and J ends lost 4 bases and 3 bases, in that order; junction bases with no gene match: 6. The CDR3 loop is CASSSSGGNYNEQFF. The CDR3 DNA reads as TGTGCCAGCAGCTCGTCAGGGGGTAACTACAATGAGCAGTTCTTC.

The chain is built from TRBV5-4 and TRBJ2-7; D might be TRBD2 (5 bases). Trimming cost V 0 bases and J 0 bases, with 10 bases left between them. The CDR3 sequence is 15 residues long. Germline CDR1 and CDR2: SGHNT and YYREEE (reference sequence). The CDR3 reads CASSLGGYSSYEQYF. The CDR3 nucleotides are TGTGCCAGCAGCTTGGGCGGGTATAGCTCCTACGAGCAGTACTTC.

V is TRBV28 and J is TRBJ1-1; D is perhaps TRBD1 (5 bases). The CDR3 totals 14 residues. V gave up 10 bases and J gave up 7 bases, with 22 bases separating them. Germline CDR1 is MDHEN and CDR2 is SYDVKM. Here the CDR3 DNA reads TGTGCCACACGGGAGGGGAACGGCATTATTGAAGCTTTCTTT. Translation: CATREGNGIIEAFF.

This clone has just one count. This CDR3 is CASNPASSSYNEQFF. The CDR3 coding sequence is TGTGCCAGCAACCCGGCCAGCAGCTCCTACAATGAGCAGTTCTTC. The rearrangement uses TRBV7-9 and TRBJ2-1; D gene uncertain. The germline V gene encodes CDR1 SEHNR and CDR2 FQNEAQ (reference sequence). V lost 7 bases to trimming and J lost 0 bases, with 13 bases between them. The CDR3 sequence is 15 residues long.

Here the CDR3 DNA reads TGTGCCACCCTGGACAGGGAGGACACCGGGGAGCTGTTTTTT. This sequence encodes CATLDREDTGELFF. The chain links TRBV10-3 to TRBJ2-2, with 8 bases that match TRBD1. The trim removed 10 bases at V and 3 bases at J, leaving 7 bases unmatched. This CDR3 region has 14 residues. Germline loops: CDR1 ENHRY, CDR2 SYGVKD.

This clone was recorded only once. The genes are TRBV30 and TRBJ2-2; D may be TRBD1 (5 bases). This CDR3 has 14 residues. Germline assignment: CDR1 GTSNPN and CDR2 SVGIG (reference sequence). Trimming left V 8 bases short and J 1 base short, with 14 bases between. This CDR3 reads CAAAGSLNTGELFF. For the CDR3, the DNA is TGTGCCGCCGCAGGGTCCTTGAACACCGGGGAGCTGTTTTTT.

This clone was recorded a few times. The V gene is TRBV4-3, the J gene TRBJ1-1; D ambiguous. This CDR3 spans 13 amino acids. Trimming pared 5 bases from V and 0 bases from J, leaving 7 bases between. Germline V gene sequence: CDR1 LGHNA, CDR2 YSLEER. For the CDR3, the DNA is TGCGCCAGCAGCTATTCCGTGAACACTGAAGCTTTCTTT. This codes for CASSYSVNTEAFF.

This clone is a singleton in its sample. The gene calls are TRBV18 and TRBJ2-6; the D gene is possibly TRBD1 (6 bases). The CDR3 runs to 17 residues. V was pared by 4 bases and J by 0 bases, with 13 bases between. In germline, CDR1 is KGHSH, CDR2 LQKENI. The DNA for the CDR3 is TGTGCCAGCTCACAACAGGGATATAGCTCTGGGGCCAACGTCCTGACTTTC. Its translation: CASSQQGYSSGANVLTF.